Listed below are T cell receptor beta chains from one sample, sequenced in a study of cytomegalovirus exposure and HLA in healthy donors. Assay used: immunoSEQ multiplex PCR; TCRdb lists only in-frame clones, some missing. Altogether 100,000 to 150,000 clones are present, around three quarters being singletons, with the ten largest covering 4.2%. The sequencing input was PBMCs. All receptors derive from a male donor in good health and CMV-seropositive. CDR3s include the opening cysteine and the closing phenylalanine or tryptophan. Size tells how often a clone was seen (once, few, many) or the class of an expanded clone, and some rows leave it out.

clone size: once
J gene: TRBJ2-7
V gene: TRBV27
CDR3 protein: CASSTSGGLEQYF

clone size: -
J gene: TRBJ1-3
V gene: TRBV28
CDR3 protein: CASSLLSSGNTIYF

clone size: -
J gene: TRBJ2-7
V gene: TRBV27
CDR3 protein: CASSLRGHSSYEQYF

clone size: -
J gene: TRBJ2-1
V gene: TRBV7-2
CDR3 protein: CASSFYSYNEQFF

clone size: few
J gene: TRBJ2-7
V gene: TRBV10-3
CDR3 protein: CAIRKATYEQYF

clone size: few
J gene: TRBJ2-7
V gene: TRBV2
CDR3 protein: CASSRTSGGPYEQYF

clone size: -
J gene: TRBJ2-1
V gene: TRBV2
CDR3 protein: CASSVSTNHTDSRSYNEQFF

clone size: -
J gene: TRBJ2-6
V gene: TRBV27
CDR3 protein: CASSNRGTGANVLTF

clone size: -
J gene: TRBJ1-1
V gene: TRBV27
CDR3 protein: CASSTAGSISEAFF

clone size: -
J gene: TRBJ2-3
V gene: TRBV5-1
CDR3 protein: CASSPMGASGLEDTQYF

clone size: -
J gene: TRBJ2-7
V gene: TRBV5-1
CDR3 protein: CASSSAGVDREQYF

clone size: -
J gene: TRBJ2-5
V gene: TRBV5-1
CDR3 protein: CASSSGQGRQETQYF

clone size: -
J gene: TRBJ2-1
V gene: TRBV10-3
CDR3 protein: CAISVTSGGAGSYNEQFF

clone size: -
J gene: TRBJ2-1
V gene: TRBV28
CDR3 protein: CASIPLKGGMSDEQFF

clone size: -
J gene: TRBJ1-2
V gene: TRBV28
CDR3 protein: CASSSPGQGRYGYTF

clone size: -
J gene: TRBJ1-4
V gene: TRBV6-4
CDR3 protein: CASSETAGHEKLFF

clone size: -
J gene: TRBJ1-1
V gene: TRBV6-6
CDR3 protein: CASSYSIGGTEAFF

clone size: -
J gene: TRBJ2-3
V gene: TRBV6-1
CDR3 protein: CASSEGGGTQYF

clone size: -
J gene: TRBJ2-5
V gene: TRBV7-8
CDR3 protein: CASSFHSGKETQYF

clone size: -
J gene: TRBJ1-5
V gene: TRBV19
CDR3 protein: CASSIGGDNQPQHF

clone size: -
J gene: TRBJ2-6
V gene: TRBV10-3
CDR3 protein: CAISASPGLTSGANVLTF

clone size: -
J gene: TRBJ2-7
V gene: TRBV10-3
CDR3 protein: CAISESTGGSYEQYF

clone size: -
J gene: TRBJ1-2
V gene: TRBV5-1
CDR3 protein: CASSLRAQGALGGYTF

clone size: -
J gene: TRBJ2-3
V gene: TRBV18
CDR3 protein: CASSLRQGAGDTQYF

clone size: few
J gene: TRBJ2-2
V gene: TRBV4-2
CDR3 protein: CASSQDLPAGGRRHTGELFF

clone size: -
J gene: TRBJ1-6
V gene: TRBV7-9
CDR3 protein: CASSFLRSEGPLHF

clone size: once
J gene: TRBJ1-5
V gene: TRBV5-4
CDR3 protein: CASSLARAKRKGVGQPQHF

clone size: -
J gene: TRBJ2-1
V gene: TRBV9
CDR3 protein: CASSVVPTSDNEQFF

clone size: -
J gene: TRBJ2-2
V gene: TRBV5-4
CDR3 protein: CASSLGPGELFF

clone size: few
J gene: TRBJ1-4
V gene: TRBV6-5
CDR3 protein: CASSYSTRGEKLFF